This passage covers 11 T cell receptor beta chains from one sample sequenced in a study of cytomegalovirus exposure and HLA in healthy donors. Amplification used 60 Vbeta primers and 13 Jbeta primers. Measured with immunoSEQ multiplex PCR; TCRdb has only the in-frame clones, and not every one. The table shows around 160,000 clones, with 75% to 90% occurring only once. Sample: PBMCs. These receptors all stem from a young woman in good health and CMV-seronegative.

The genes are TRBV7-9 and TRBJ2-7; 9 positions agree with TRBD1. V lost 5 bases and J lost 3; bases outside the gene matches: 5. The CDR3 length is 14 residues. Germline CDR1 reads SEHNR; CDR2 reads FQNEAQ (reference sequence). CDR3 DNA sequence: TGTGCCAGCAGCCCGGGACAGGGACTCTACGAGCAGTACTTC. Translation: CASSPGQGLYEQYF.

The V call is TRBV10-1, the J call TRBJ2-2; possible D gene TRBD1, 5 bases. Germline V gene data show CDR1 as WNHNN and CDR2 as SYGVQD (reference sequence). Trimming left V 6 bases short and J 3 bases short, with 14 bases between. The CDR3 has 15 amino acids. CDR3 residues: CASSPPGLDTGELFF. The CDR3 DNA reads as TGCGCCAGCAGCCCCCCAGGGTTGGACACCGGGGAGCTGTTTTTT.

This chain joins TRBV9 and TRBJ2-1; 11 positions match TRBD2. Germline V gene lookup returns CDR1 SGDLS and CDR2 YYNGEE. There are 15 residues in the CDR3. With V trimmed by 1 base and J by 8 bases, 5 bases remained unmatched. CDR3 region: CASSVTSGGGYEQFF. Here the CDR3 DNA reads TGTGCCAGCAGCGTAACTAGCGGGGGAGGCTATGAGCAGTTCTTC.

This chain joins TRBV11-3 and TRBJ1-2; perhaps TRBD1 as D (5 bases). With 5 bases removed from V and 10 bases from J, the gap between germline ends came to 23 bases. Germline lookup yields CDR1 SGHNT and CDR2 YENEEA. CDR3 size: 15 residues. CDR3 loop: CASSPRDGRMMTYTF. Here the CDR3 DNA reads TGTGCCAGCAGCCCAAGGGACGGGAGGATGATGACCTACACCTTC.

This clone was observed once. The rearrangement links TRBV28 to TRBJ1-1; D is undetermined. V shed 5 bases and J shed 3 bases, with 19 bases lying between them. CDR3 length: 16 amino acids. From germline, CDR1 is MDHEN and CDR2 SYDVKM. CDR3 protein: CASSPTRMMIDTEAFF. CDR3 coding DNA: TGTGCCAGCAGTCCGACTCGGATGATGATAGACACTGAAGCTTTCTTT. The full variable domain, in which reference TRBV28 and TRBJ1-1 provide the parts outside the CDR3, is DVKVTQSSRYLVKRTGEKVFLECVQDMDHENMFWYRQDPGLGLRLIYFSYDVKMKEKGDIPEGYSVSREKKERFSLILESASTNQTSMYLCASSPTRMMIDTEAFFGQGTRLTVV.

The rearrangement joins TRBV5-6 to TRBJ2-7, with D perhaps TRBD1 (5 bases). V shed 1 base and J shed 3 bases, with 11 bases lying between them. Germline V gives CDR1 SGHDT, CDR2 YYEEEE. This CDR3 region has 14 residues. CDR3 protein: CASSLPRGRYEQYF. CDR3 nucleotide sequence: TGTGCCAGCAGCTTGCCTAGGGGCCGCTACGAGCAGTACTTC.

The chain couples TRBV6-1 to TRBJ1-1; no definite D call. Trimming removed 8 bases at V and 4 bases at J, with 8 bases between. Germline-derived CDR1 and CDR2 are MNHNS and SASEGT. The CDR3 has 11 amino acids. The CDR3 coding sequence is TGTGCCAGCGTAAGGAGCACTGAAGCTTTCTTT. As protein: CASVRSTEAFF.

This sequence joins TRBV2 and TRBJ2-3; 7 bases map to TRBD1. Germline assignment: CDR1 SNHLY and CDR2 FYNNEI. Unmatched junction bases numbered 12, after V lost 8 bases and J lost 4 bases. CDR3 size: 15 residues. The CDR3 sequence is CASGRGPLEADTQYF. DNA for the CDR3: TGTGCCAGCGGAAGGGGGCCCTTGGAGGCAGATACGCAGTATTTT. The full variable domain, completed using reference TRBV2 and TRBJ2-3, is EPEVTQTPSHQVTQMGQEVILRCVPISNHLYFYWYRQILGQKVEFLVSFYNNEISEKSEIFDDQFSVERPDGSNFTLKIRSTKLEDSAMYFCASGRGPLEADTQYFGPGTRLTVL.

The genes are TRBV9 and TRBJ2-3; D may be TRBD2 (5 bases). V lost 6 bases and J 6 bases, leaving 14 bases between the germline ends. Germline lookup yields CDR1 SGDLS and CDR2 YYNGEE. This CDR3 has 13 amino acids. The CDR3 bases are TGTGCCAGCAATCGAGGGCCCGGGGATACGCAGTATTTT. Translating it yields CASNRGPGDTQYF. Supplemented by reference TRBV9 and TRBJ2-3, the full variable domain reads DSGVTQTPKHLITATGQRVTLRCSPRSGDLSVYWYQQSLDQGLQFLIQYYNGEERAKGNILERFSAQQFPDLHSELNLSSLELGDSALYFCASNRGPGDTQYFGPGTRLTVL.

The gene calls are TRBV6-6 and TRBJ1-2; weak D call: TRBD1 (6 bases). The CDR3 covers 15 residues. Germline V gene sequence: CDR1 MNHNY, CDR2 SVGAGI (reference sequence). Trimming left V 2 bases short and J 6 bases short, with 16 bases between. CDR3 bases: TGTGCCAGCAGTTACGACCGGGGGGCGCGTAATGGCTACACCTTC. This codes for CASSYDRGARNGYTF.

The chain uses TRBV19 and TRBJ1-3, with D unresolved. This CDR3 is 12 amino acids long. The germline V gene has CDR1 LNHDA and CDR2 SQIVND (reference sequence). Trimming pared 3 bases from V and 3 bases from J, leaving 3 bases between. The CDR3 here is CASSIGGNTIYF. The CDR3 region has the DNA TGTGCCAGTAGTATCGGTGGAAACACCATATATTTT. Full variable domain (remainder filled in from reference TRBV19 and TRBJ1-3): DGGITQSPKYLFRKEGQNVTLSCEQNLNHDAMYWYRQDPGQGLRLIYYSQIVNDFQKGDIAEGYSVSREKKESFPLTVTSAQKNPTAFYLCASSIGGNTIYFGEGSWLTVV.